The 11 T cell receptor beta chains below were found in one sample sequenced in a study of human T cells and chemical hapten exposure. Sample time point: patch test 1, 2 weeks after DPC sensitization. The treatment is: therapeutic diphenylcyclopropenone sensitization with weekly scalp DPC. TCRdb reprocessed the RACE reads with MiXCR, giving one entry per CDR3 protein. The top ten hold just over 1.4% of the sample, which has around 110,000 distinct CDR3 sequences, over 10% seen once. The sequenced sample was whole blood, obtained in connection with sensitization to the hapten diphenylcyclopropenone (DPC). The receptors were sampled from a woman aged 45 to 65 with alopecia areata. Some clones in this sample may be carry-over from other donors' samples.

This clonotype was observed a handful of times. The genes are TRBV27 and TRBJ2-7; TRBD1 agrees at 7 bases. Germline assignment: CDR1 MNHEY and CDR2 SMNVEV (reference sequence). Germline trimming cut 0 bases from V and 2 bases from J; bases unmatched to any gene: 4. The CDR3 loop spans 15 amino acids. Here the CDR3 DNA reads TGTGCCAGCAGTTTATCCGTAGGGGGCCCCTACGAGCAGTACTTC. Translated, it gives CASSLSVGGPYEQYF.

This clonotype was counted only a few times. The chain recombines TRBV5-6 with TRBJ2-7; a possible D gene is TRBD1 (6 bases). Deletions cut 4 bases from V and 1 base from J, with 9 bases between. Germline V gene lookup returns CDR1 SGHDT and CDR2 YYEEEE. This CDR3 contains 13 residues. The CDR3 region has the DNA TGTGCCAGCAGCACCGACAGGTCCTACGAGCAGTACTTC. Protein sequence: CASSTDRSYEQYF. Drawing the rest from reference TRBV5-6 and TRBJ2-7, the complete variable domain is DAGVTQSPTHLIKTRGQQVTLRCSPKSGHDTVSWYQQALGQGPQFIFQYYEEEERQRGNFPDRFSGHQFPNYSSELNVNALLLGDSALYLCASSTDRSYEQYFGPGTRLTVT.

This chain connects TRBV9 to TRBJ1-5; D is perhaps TRBD1 (5 bases). Trimming left V 7 bases short and J 6 bases short, with 11 bases between. The V gene's germline CDR1 is SGDLS and CDR2 YYNGEE. CDR3 length: 12 residues. CDR3 in amino acids: CASPSGPQPQHF. The CDR3 coding sequence is TGTGCCAGCCCCTCGGGGCCTCAGCCCCAGCATTTT.

This clonotype was picked up a small number of times. The rearrangement joins TRBV7-2 to TRBJ2-5; D gene unclear. The length of the CDR3 is 14 residues. CDR1 is SGHTA and CDR2 is FQGNSA in the germline V gene. The V and J ends lost 2 bases and 0 bases respectively, with 7 bases between them. CDR3 region: CASSLWADQETQYF. CDR3 nucleotide sequence: TGTGCCAGCAGCTTATGGGCCGACCAAGAGACCCAGTACTTC. Variable domain in full (rest from reference TRBV7-2 and TRBJ2-5): GAGVSQSPSNKVTEKGKDVELRCDPISGHTALYWYRQSLGQGLEFLIYFQGNSAPDKSGLPSDRFSAERTGGSVSTLTIQRTQQEDSAVYLCASSLWADQETQYFGPGTRLLVL.

This clonotype was counted a few times. One junction end disagrees with the germline gene, perhaps due to a read error. This rearrangement joins TRBV18 to TRBJ2-7; D call uncertain. The length of the CDR3 is 12 residues. Germline V gene sequence: CDR1 KGHSH, CDR2 LQKENI. The CDR3 bases are TGTGCCAGCTCACCAAGCTCCCTACCAACGGACTTC. Translating it yields CASSPSSLPTDF.

This clonotype was recorded a few times. CDR3 sequence reads: CSARLAGGSDTQYF. CDR3 bases: TGCAGTGCACGACTAGCGGGAGGTTCAGATACGCAGTATTTT. The V gene is TRBV20-1, the J gene TRBJ2-3; 13 bases line up with TRBD2. The V segment lost 6 bases and the J segment 4 bases; nucleotides outside the gene matches: 4. Germline V gene data show CDR1 as DFQATT and CDR2 as SNEGSKA (reference sequence). The CDR3 contains 14 residues.

This clonotype was picked up many times. The chain is built from TRBV6-6 and TRBJ1-5; unclear D gene. CDR1 is MNHNY and CDR2 is SVGAGI in the germline V gene (reference sequence). Trimming pared 5 bases from V and 2 bases from J, leaving 7 bases between. The CDR3 covers 13 residues. CDR3 residues: CASSPVGNQPQHF. The DNA of the CDR3 is TGTGCCAGCAGTCCCGTGGGCAATCAGCCCCAGCATTTT.

Only a few counts were recorded for this clonotype. This sequence joins TRBV5-5 and TRBJ2-2, with 9 nucleotides matching TRBD1. This CDR3 has 17 amino acids. The germline CDR1 and CDR2 sequences are SGHKS and YYEKEE (reference sequence). V dropped 0 bases and J dropped 3; count of bases not matched to a gene: 6. The CDR3: CASSLGPTGGDTGELFF. The CDR3 nucleotides are TGTGCCAGCAGCTTGGGACCGACAGGGGGTGACACCGGGGAGCTGTTTTTT.

The V and J genes are TRBV7-2 and TRBJ2-3; 8 nucleotides align to TRBD2. Germline-derived CDR1 and CDR2 are SGHTA and FQGNSA. V lost 1 base, J lost 0 bases, and 9 bases stayed unmatched. This CDR3 region has 18 residues. The CDR3 DNA sequence: TGTGCCAGCAGCTTAGATGGCGGGGGGTCTCTTAGCACAGATACGCAGTATTTT. Protein product: CASSLDGGGSLSTDTQYF.

This clonotype turned up a few times. The CDR3 DNA follows: TGCGCCAGCAGTGGAATCGCGTATCCCAATGAGCAGTTCTTC. It yields the protein CASSGIAYPNEQFF. This chain uses TRBV10-1 with TRBJ2-1; D is ambiguous. V gave up 4 bases and J gave up 6 bases, with 13 bases separating them. The V gene's germline CDR1 is WNHNN and CDR2 SYGVQD (reference sequence). The CDR3 runs 14 residues.

This clonotype appeared a few times. This chain uses TRBV6-2 or TRBV6-3 with TRBJ1-2, with TRBD1 matching over 10 bases. J gave up 6 bases and V 7 bases, and 11 bases lay outside the gene matches. CDR3 length: 15 amino acids. CDR1 and CDR2 (germline): MNHEY, SVGEGT. The CDR3 sequence: CASKKPGQGTNGYTF. CDR3 nucleotides: TGTGCCAGCAAAAAACCGGGACAGGGGACGAATGGCTACACCTTC.